Listed here is a single T cell receptor (beta chain). CDR1 and CDR2 (germline): KGHDR, SFDVKD. V lost 0 bases and J lost 3; bases outside the gene matches: 4. This CDR3 spans 18 amino acids. The sample comes from a study of blood T cell repertoires in COVID-19. Assay: immunoSEQ multiplex PCR; the TCRdb copy retains only in-frame clones and omits some. The profile covers about 42,000 clones, with about nine tenths appearing a single time and 3.7% taken by the ten largest. This chain links TRBV24-1 with TRBJ2-1; 13 bases are a match to TRBD2. The sequence was collected from a human donor in a cohort sampled during active COVID-19. The sample comprised peripheral blood. This chain's CDR3 is CATSDLGLAGDGYNEQFF. In DNA, the CDR3 is TGTGCCACCAGTGATTTGGGACTAGCGGGAGACGGCTACAATGAGCAGTTCTTC.